What follows are 14 T cell receptor beta chains derived from one specimen sequenced in a study of shared clonotypes between healthy human individuals. Assay used: immunoSEQ multiplex PCR; TCRdb lists only in-frame clones, some missing. The table includes 2 million to 3 million clones, 93% detected once. Sequenced sample: naive CD4+ T cells from PBMCs. The sample's subset: CD45RA+ positively selected. The source is a man aged 18 to 30 in good health. Some clones in this sample may be carry-over from other donors' samples.

CDR3 bases: TGTGCCTGGAGTGTAGGGCTAGCGGGCCTCACCGGGGAGCTGTTTTTT. Amino acid sequence: CAWSVGLAGLTGELFF. The chain carries TRBV30 and TRBJ2-2; 8 nucleotides line up with TRBD2. The CDR3 has 16 residues. Germline-derived CDR1 and CDR2 are GTSNPN and SVGIG (reference sequence). V was clipped by 0 bases and J by 4 bases; unmatched bases: 7.

This chain links TRBV5-5 with TRBJ1-1; D is uncertain. This CDR3 comprises 13 residues. CDR1 is SGHKS and CDR2 is YYEKEE in the germline V gene (reference sequence). The V end was cut by 9 bases, the J end by 4 bases, with 16 bases between. CDR3 in amino acids: CATRESTFTEAFF. The CDR3 bases are TGTGCCACGCGTGAGAGTACATTCACTGAAGCTTTCTTT.

This sequence joins TRBV7-2 and TRBJ2-5, with D perhaps given as TRBD1 or TRBD2 (7 bases each). V lost 5 bases and J 3 bases, leaving 13 bases between the germline ends. In germline, CDR1 is SGHTA, CDR2 FQGNSA. The CDR3 is 14 residues long. The CDR3 loop is CASSQGGGEETQYF. DNA for the CDR3: TGTGCCAGCAGCCAGGGGGGAGGGGAAGAGACCCAGTACTTC. Based on the CDR3 plus reference TRBV7-2 and TRBJ2-5, the full variable domain is GAGVSQSPSNKVTEKGKDVELRCDPISGHTALYWYRQSLGQGLEFLIYFQGNSAPDKSGLPSDRFSAERTGGSVSTLTIQRTQQEDSAVYLCASSQGGGEETQYFGPGTRLLVL.

V usage is TRBV29-1 and J usage is TRBJ1-1; D uncertain. The CDR3 has 15 residues. V was trimmed by 6 bases and J by 2 bases, leaving 19 bases between them. Germline lookup yields CDR1 SQVTM and CDR2 ANQGSEA. The CDR3 region is CSVQGPLAVNTEAFF. CDR3 DNA: TGCAGCGTCCAAGGGCCCCTGGCAGTTAACACTGAAGCTTTCTTT.

A note on this clone: The same CDR3 also results from other DNA sequences found in this sample. The rearrangement links TRBV5-1 to TRBJ1-2; TRBD1 matches at 9 bases. The CDR3 has 14 amino acids. V lost 3 bases to trimming and J lost 4 bases; unmatched junction nucleotides: 4. Germline lookup yields CDR1 SGHRS and CDR2 YFSETQ. The CDR3 DNA sequence: TGCGCCAGCAGCTCGGGACAGGGCTCCTATGGCTACACCTTC. This sequence encodes CASSSGQGSYGYTF.

The chain couples TRBV9 to TRBJ2-1; D is undetermined. The germline CDR1 and CDR2 sequences are SGDLS and YYNGEE. CDR3 length equals 14 residues. V shed 0 bases and J shed 5 bases, with 9 bases lying between them. The CDR3 DNA reads TGTGCCAGCAGCGTAGACCTCGGAGACAATGAGCAGTTCTTC. Its protein product is CASSVDLGDNEQFF.

V gene TRBV27 combines with J gene TRBJ2-2, with D perhaps TRBD1 (6 bases). The length of the CDR3 is 15 residues. The V end lost 6 bases, the J end lost 8 bases, and 19 bases lay between the germline ends. CDR1 is MNHEY and CDR2 is SMNVEV in the germline V gene (reference sequence). CDR3 in DNA: TGTGCCAGCAGGATTACAGGGAGAACACCGGGGGAGCTGTTTTTT. It encodes CASRITGRTPGELFF.

CDR3 loop: CASSRRRESFPGELFF. CDR3 nucleotides: TGCGCCAGCAGCCGGCGGCGGGAGAGTTTCCCCGGGGAGCTGTTTTTT. V and J are TRBV4-1 and TRBJ2-2; 7 bases map to TRBD2. V dropped 4 bases and J dropped 6; count of bases not matched to a gene: 11. This CDR3 spans 16 amino acids. From germline, CDR1 is MGHRA and CDR2 YSYEKL.

V and J are TRBV14 and TRBJ2-1, with D perhaps being TRBD1 or TRBD2 (5 bases each). V was clipped by 7 bases and J by 7 bases, with 11 bases between them. CDR1 is SGHDN and CDR2 is FVKESK in the germline V gene. CDR3 length equals 12 residues. The CDR3: CASTTGRNEQFF. As DNA, the CDR3 is TGTGCCAGCACCACGGGGCGGAATGAGCAGTTCTTC.

J is TRBJ2-7 and V is TRBV4-3; D remains ambiguous. This CDR3 spans 13 amino acids. V was cut by 0 bases and J by 6 bases, with 9 bases left in between. In germline, CDR1 is LGHNA, CDR2 YSLEER. In DNA form, the CDR3 reads TGCGCCAGCAGCCAAGATATATCGAGCGAGCAGTACTTC. Its protein product is CASSQDISSEQYF.

This chain links TRBV5-1 with TRBJ2-3, with 9 positions matching TRBD2. Germline V gene data show CDR1 as SGHRS and CDR2 as YFSETQ. J gave up 3 bases and V 3 bases, and 8 bases lay outside the gene matches. The CDR3 length is 16 residues. The DNA for the CDR3 is TGCGCCAGCAGCTCTTTAGCGGGAGATGGTACAGATACGCAGTATTTT. This translates into CASSSLAGDGTDTQYF.

The chain carries TRBV25-1 and TRBJ2-1, with 7 bases lining up with TRBD1. The CDR3 runs 16 residues. Germline trimming cut 5 bases from V and 4 bases from J; bases unmatched to any gene: 11. Germline lookup yields CDR1 MGHDK and CDR2 SYGVNS. The CDR3 DNA follows: TGTGCCAGCAGTAACCCGAGTGTGGGACAGTACAATGAGCAGTTCTTC. This gives the protein CASSNPSVGQYNEQFF.

V is TRBV6-5 and J is TRBJ2-7; 8 nucleotides agree with TRBD1. Germline CDR1 is MNHEY and CDR2 is SVGAGI. The CDR3 sequence is 13 residues long. V trimming: 11 bases; J trimming: 1 base; junction bases outside the gene matches: 7. The CDR3 is CASRTGQSYEQYF. Written as DNA, the CDR3 is TGTGCCTCGCGGACAGGGCAATCCTACGAGCAGTACTTC.

The chain has TRBV5-6 and TRBJ1-3; D is unresolved. Trimming cost V 4 bases and J 0 bases, with 8 bases left between them. CDR3 length: 14 residues. The germline gives CDR1 SGHDT, CDR2 YYEEEE. This CDR3 is CASSPRPSGNTIYF. The CDR3 DNA reads TGTGCCAGCAGCCCCCGCCCCTCTGGAAACACCATATATTTT.